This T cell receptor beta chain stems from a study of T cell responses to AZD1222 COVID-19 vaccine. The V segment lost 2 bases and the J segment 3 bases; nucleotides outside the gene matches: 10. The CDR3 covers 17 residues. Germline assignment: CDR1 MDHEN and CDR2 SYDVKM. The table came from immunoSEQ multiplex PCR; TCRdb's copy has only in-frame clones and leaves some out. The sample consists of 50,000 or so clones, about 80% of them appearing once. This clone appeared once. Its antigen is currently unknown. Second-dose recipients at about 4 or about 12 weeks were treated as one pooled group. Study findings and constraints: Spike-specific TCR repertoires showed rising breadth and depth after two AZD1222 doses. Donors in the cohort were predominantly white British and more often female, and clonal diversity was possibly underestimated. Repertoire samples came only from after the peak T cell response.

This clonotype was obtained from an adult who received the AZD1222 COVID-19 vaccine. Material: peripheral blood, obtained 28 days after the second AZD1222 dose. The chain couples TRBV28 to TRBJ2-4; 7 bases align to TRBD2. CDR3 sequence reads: CASSLIGGSKHKNIQYF. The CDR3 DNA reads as TGTGCCAGCAGTTTAATCGGCGGGAGTAAGCACAAAAACATTCAGTACTTC.